Described below is a single T cell receptor (beta chain) sequence and its context. Its antigen remains unknown. This CDR3 contains 17 residues. J lost 0 bases, V lost 2 bases, and 5 bases had no gene match. CDR1 KGHSH and CDR2 LQKENI come from the germline V gene. This sample is part of a study of shared clonotypes between healthy human individuals. Whole-study findings and limits: Since donors were few, the genetic and exposure-history diversity represented was limited.

Clones were read by immunoSEQ multiplex PCR, and TCRdb kept only the in-frame ones, dropping some. The table lists approximately 500,000 clones, 60% to 80% of them singletons. Nashville, Tennessee was home to all donors, who were Caucasian adults. Genomic DNA of unsorted samples came from roughly 90 million PBMCs. The material sequenced was PBMCs. This chain links TRBV18 with TRBJ1-5; 9 nucleotides match TRBD1. This TCR derives from a woman in her thirties or forties in good health. Some clones in this sample may be carry-over from other donors' samples. The CDR3 sequence: CASSPLGTGNSNQPQHF. CDR3 nucleotide sequence: TGTGCCAGCTCACCATTAGGGACAGGGAATAGCAATCAGCCCCAGCATTTT. Drawing the rest from reference TRBV18 and TRBJ1-5, the complete variable domain is NAGVMQNPRHLVRRRGQEARLRCSPMKGHSHVYWYRQLPEEGLKFMVYLQKENIIDESGMPKERFSAEFPKEGPSILRIQQVVRGDSAAYFCASSPLGTGNSNQPQHFGDGTRLSIL.